The 12 T cell receptor beta chains in this list originate from one sample, sequenced in a study of response to subunit inactivated influenza vaccine. Via MiXCR, TCRdb re-called the RT-PCR reads, giving one row per CDR3 protein. The sample comprises hundreds of thousands of distinct CDR3 sequences, over 9.5% of which are singletons, and roughly 10% rests with the top ten. Sequenced here: PBMCs from blood, sampled on the day of vaccination. These TCRs come from a man between 45 and 60 years old who received an inactivated influenza vaccine.

Of note for this clonotype: A read error may account for a junction end that differs from germline. The chain employs TRBV5-1 and TRBJ2-7; possible D gene TRBD2, 7 bases. Germline V gives CDR1 SGHRS, CDR2 YFSETQ. This CDR3 comprises 17 residues. The CDR3 sequence is CASSLGGRGASVSEQYF. The DNA for the CDR3 is TGCGCCAGCAGCTTGGGGGGCCGGGGGGCATCTGTTTCGGAGCAGTATTTC.

The chain employs TRBV9 and TRBJ1-2, with D perhaps TRBD1 (5 bases). The germline V and J ends were trimmed by 3 bases and 8 bases, with 20 bases remaining between them. CDR3 length: 15 amino acids. Germline V gene sequence: CDR1 SGDLS, CDR2 YYNGEE. CDR3 residues: CASSGQTFKERGYTF. CDR3 DNA: TGTGCCAGCAGCGGACAGACCTTTAAGGAACGGGGCTACACCTTC.

This clonotype has only a few counts. The V and J genes are TRBV6-5 and TRBJ1-4; no definite D call. Germline V CDR1 and CDR2: MNHEY, SVGAGI. V was clipped by 0 bases and J by 0 bases, with 17 bases between them. The CDR3 loop spans 19 amino acids. The CDR3 DNA is TGTGCCAGCAGTTACTCGAGAGTCGGCGTCCCCGCAACTAATGAAAAACTGTTTTTT. Translation: CASSYSRVGVPATNEKLFF.

The chain is built from TRBV2 and TRBJ2-2; unclear D gene. This CDR3 region has 15 residues. Germline V gene lookup returns CDR1 SNHLY and CDR2 FYNNEI. Between the trimmed V and J ends, which lost 1 base and 0 bases, there was a span of 6 bases. CDR3 protein: CASSEGPANTGELFF. CDR3 coding DNA: TGTGCCAGCAGTGAAGGTCCGGCGAACACCGGGGAGCTGTTTTTT.

This chain connects TRBV6-1 to TRBJ2-3; 12 bases align to TRBD2. This CDR3 has 16 residues. J gave up 6 bases and V 5 bases, and 9 bases lay outside the gene matches. Germline V gives CDR1 MNHNS, CDR2 SASEGT. The CDR3 is CASSPPSGGAGDTQYF. The CDR3 region has the DNA TGTGCCAGCAGTCCCCCTAGCGGGGGGGCGGGGGATACGCAGTATTTT.

The V gene is TRBV4-2, the J gene TRBJ2-5; TRBD1 matches at 9 bases. Germline V gene data show CDR1 as LGHNA and CDR2 as YNFKEQ. The V and J ends lost 1 base and 2 bases, in that order; junction bases with no gene match: 11. The length of the CDR3 is 18 residues. CDR3 region: CASSQGEWGQGEQETQYF. CDR3 coding DNA: TGTGCCAGCAGCCAAGGGGAATGGGGACAGGGCGAACAAGAGACCCAGTACTTC.

The chain carries TRBV18 and TRBJ2-2; perhaps D is TRBD1 or TRBD2 (5 bases each). V was cut by 8 bases and J by 1 base, with 14 bases left in between. CDR3 length equals 15 residues. Germline V lookup: CDR1 KGHSH, CDR2 LQKENI. CDR3 coding DNA: TGTGCCAGCCGCCGGGGCCGCCAGAACACCGGGGAGCTGTTTTTT. It translates to CASRRGRQNTGELFF.

The sample holds a few counts of this clonotype. V usage is TRBV10-3 and J usage is TRBJ2-5; 10 positions agree with TRBD2. The V gene's germline CDR1 is ENHRY and CDR2 SYGVKD. After removal of 2 bases from V and 5 bases from J, the junction contained 11 bases not matched to a gene. The CDR3 length is 17 residues. In nucleotides, the CDR3 is TGTGCCATCAGTGAGGATAGCGGGAGGAAGAATGGGGAGACCCAGTACTTC. Encoded protein: CAISEDSGRKNGETQYF.

Only a few counts were recorded for this clonotype. V usage is TRBV9 and J usage is TRBJ1-2; TRBD1 might be the D (5 bases). Germline CDR1 SGDLS, CDR2 YYNGEE. This CDR3 is 15 amino acids long. V lost 3 bases, J lost 4 bases, and 16 bases lay in between. This CDR3 reads CASSEEPTAFYGYTF. The CDR3 DNA reads TGTGCCAGCAGCGAGGAACCGACAGCTTTCTATGGCTACACCTTC.

This clonotype was counted between two and nine times. The chain carries TRBV12-3 or TRBV12-4 and TRBJ1-2; D possibly corresponds to TRBD1 (5 bases). The CDR3 totals 14 residues. Deletions cut 6 bases from V and 2 bases from J, with 13 bases between. In DNA form, the CDR3 reads TGTGCCAGCAGGTCGGGACTCCTGAACTATGGCTACACCTTC. Encoded protein: CASRSGLLNYGYTF.

This clonotype was observed a handful of times. This chain uses TRBV6-2 or TRBV6-3 with TRBJ2-1; 15 bases align to TRBD2. The V gene end was trimmed by 7 bases and the J gene end by 7 bases; junction bases not matched to a gene: 5. This CDR3 comprises 15 residues. The germline gives CDR1 MNHEY, CDR2 SVGEGT. The CDR3 DNA sequence: TGTGCCAGCAAAAGGGGGACTAGCGGGAGGAATGAGCAGTTCTTC. This sequence encodes CASKRGTSGRNEQFF.

A few counts support this clonotype. The gene calls are TRBV2 and TRBJ2-5; a possible D gene is TRBD2 (5 bases). V was cut by 6 bases and J by 7 bases, with 12 bases left in between. CDR1 is SNHLY, CDR2 FYNNEI, per germline. CDR3 size: 12 residues. The CDR3 protein is CASSAEGGTQYF. CDR3 DNA: TGTGCCAGCAGCGCCGAGGGCGGGACCCAGTACTTC. The full variable domain, with the rest looked up from reference TRBV2 and TRBJ2-5, is EPEVTQTPSHQVTQMGQEVILRCVPISNHLYFYWYRQILGQKVEFLVSFYNNEISEKSEIFDDQFSVERPDGSNFTLKIRSTKLEDSAMYFCASSAEGGTQYFGPGTRLLVL.